This entry is about one TCR beta chain. This entry belongs to a study of blood T cell repertoires in COVID-19. About the research overall: The study drew acute and convalescent COVID-19 samples from the United States, Italy and Spain.

J was trimmed by 2 bases and V by 8 bases; bases with no gene match: 4. The CDR3 is 14 amino acids. The V gene's germline CDR1 is LGHDT and CDR2 YNNKEL (reference sequence). Method: immunoSEQ multiplex PCR; TCRdb's copy keeps in-frame clones and lacks some. The sample records 150,000 or so clones, about 81% being singletons. Sequencing was done on a sample of peripheral blood. The chain recombines TRBV3-1 (or the pseudogene TRBV3-2) with TRBJ2-1, with TRBD1 matching over 9 bases. This clonotype was sampled from a woman older than 75 with acute or convalescent COVID-19. The CDR3 bases are TGTGCCAGCGGGAGACAGGGGGCCTACAATGAGCAGTTCTTC. Protein product: CASGRQGAYNEQFF.